Listed below are T cell receptor beta chains from one sample, sequenced in a study of blood T cell repertoires in COVID-19. Sequencing was performed with immunoSEQ multiplex PCR; in TCRdb, only in-frame clones are kept and a portion is missing. The sample consists of around 64,000 clones, about nine tenths of them appearing once. Sequenced material: peripheral blood. The receptor source for this set is a man aged 50 to 59 with active COVID-19. Each CDR3 is given with its conserved first and last residue. Fields, in order: clone size, D gene, V gene, J gene, CDR3 protein, CDR3 DNA. The D gene is left open where the match is weak. Some rows mark clone size as missing; the rest say once, few, many or name a class of expanded clone.

.	.	TRBV4-1	TRBJ1-6	CASSQAPPRGFNSPLHF	TGCGCCAGCAGCCAAGCCCCCCCTAGGGGATTCAATTCACCCCTCCACTTT
.	.	TRBV10-3	TRBJ1-6	CAINGGGGNSPLHF	TGTGCCATCAACGGAGGAGGAGGTAATTCACCCCTCCACTTT
.	.	TRBV7-3	TRBJ2-7	CASSLTGAYEQYF	TGTGCCAGCAGCTTGACAGGCGCCTACGAGCAGTACTTC
.	TRBD1	TRBV5-1	TRBJ2-7	CASSPNFRDRSYEQYF	TGCGCCAGCAGCCCTAACTTCCGGGACAGGTCCTACGAGCAGTACTTC
few	.	TRBV6-5	TRBJ1-5	CASLDRNSNQPQHF	TGTGCCAGCTTAGACAGGAATAGCAATCAGCCCCAGCATTTT
once	TRBD1	TRBV2	TRBJ2-7	CASSTGTGGYEQYF	TGTGCCAGCAGTACCGGGACAGGGGGCTACGAGCAGTACTTC
.	.	TRBV5-1	TRBJ1-6	CASSARRGDSPLHF	TGCGCCAGCAGCGCGCGCCGCGGGGATTCACCCCTCCACTTT
.	TRBD2	TRBV10-1	TRBJ2-1	CASSEVAGARSEQFF	TGCGCCAGCAGTGAAGTAGCGGGGGCCCGGAGTGAGCAGTTCTTC
.	.	TRBV29-1	TRBJ2-1	CSASQVTGQFF	TGCAGCGCCTCACAGGTTACTGGGCAGTTCTTC
.	.	TRBV19	TRBJ1-6	CASSIGQGENSPLHF	TGTGCCAGTAGTATAGGGCAGGGCGAGAATTCACCCCTCCACTTT
.	.	TRBV24-1	TRBJ2-3	CATSAGESTDTQYF	TGTGCCACCAGTGCGGGGGAAAGCACAGATACGCAGTATTTT
few	.	TRBV7-9	TRBJ2-7	CASSYTTSYEQYF	TGTGCCAGCAGCTACACTACCTCCTACGAGCAGTACTTC
.	TRBD1	TRBV2	TRBJ1-5	CASSLRGKWGQPQHF	TGTGCCAGCAGCCTCAGGGGGAAGTGGGGTCAGCCCCAGCATTTT
.	.	TRBV2	TRBJ2-5	CASTIRVQETQYF	TGTGCCAGCACAATCCGGGTCCAAGAGACCCAGTACTTC
.	TRBD1	TRBV5-6	TRBJ1-2	CASSSHYYDRGDGYTF	TGTGCCAGCAGCTCCCACTACTACGACAGGGGTGATGGCTACACCTTC
.	TRBD1	TRBV19	TRBJ2-5	CASRLDRAETQYF	TGTGCCAGTAGGTTGGACAGGGCGGAGACCCAGTACTTC
.	.	TRBV27	TRBJ2-1	CASSFPTGHNEQFF	TGTGCCAGCAGTTTCCCCACAGGTCACAATGAGCAGTTCTTC
.	.	TRBV6-5	TRBJ1-5	CASSPGGYLNQPQHF	TGTGCCAGCAGCCCCGGGGGGTATCTCAATCAGCCCCAGCATTTT
.	TRBD1	TRBV19	TRBJ2-1	CASSAQGASYNEQFF	TGTGCCAGTAGTGCCCAGGGGGCTTCCTACAATGAGCAGTTCTTC
.	.	TRBV5-4	TRBJ2-5	CASSLAGGQETQYF	TGTGCCAGCAGCTTGGCCGGTGGCCAAGAGACCCAGTACTTC
.	.	TRBV24-1	TRBJ1-5	CATSQGINQPQHF	TGTGCCACCAGTCAGGGGATTAATCAGCCCCAGCATTTT
.	.	TRBV12-3/TRBV12-4	TRBJ2-3	CASSLGQGFVQYF	TGTGCCAGCAGTTTGGGCCAGGGGTTTGTGCAGTATTTT
few	.	TRBV27	TRBJ2-5	CASSLRLGEAGETQYF	TGTGCCAGCAGTTTAAGGCTAGGGGAGGCGGGAGAGACCCAGTACTTC
.	.	TRBV4-1	TRBJ2-2	CASSQAEGWRDTGELFF	TGCGCCAGCAGCCAAGCTGAGGGTTGGAGGGACACCGGGGAGCTGTTTTTT
.	.	TRBV18	TRBJ2-1	CASSPTGEQFF	TGTGCCAGCTCACCAACAGGGGAGCAGTTCTTC
.	.	TRBV2	TRBJ1-1	CASRALHRGDTEAFF	TGTGCCAGCAGAGCCCTACACCGAGGAGACACTGAAGCTTTCTTT
.	.	TRBV18	TRBJ1-1	CASSPSRMNTEAFF	TGTGCCAGCTCACCATCCAGGATGAACACTGAAGCTTTCTTT
.	.	TRBV30	TRBJ2-7	CAWSAGSTYEQYF	TGTGCCTGGAGCGCAGGGTCCACCTACGAGCAGTACTTC
.	TRBD1	TRBV6-6	TRBJ2-1	CASSTGQGNEQFF	TGTGCCAGCAGTACGGGACAGGGGAATGAGCAGTTCTTC
.	.	TRBV5-4	TRBJ1-2	CASSPDRSYGYTF	TGTGCCAGCAGCCCCGACAGGTCCTATGGCTACACCTTC
.	.	TRBV19	TRBJ1-5	CASTGHRSGNQPQHF	TGTGCCAGTACTGGACACCGCTCGGGCAATCAGCCCCAGCATTTT
once	.	TRBV2	TRBJ2-5	CASSEPGQGFETQYF	TGTGCCAGCAGTGAACCGGGTCAGGGCTTTGAGACCCAGTACTTC
once	TRBD2	TRBV19	TRBJ2-3	CASSPRTSGSTDTQYF	TGTGCCAGTAGTCCCCGGACTAGCGGTAGCACAGATACGCAGTATTTT
few	TRBD1	TRBV6-5	TRBJ2-2	CASSRPGQSTGELFF	TGTGCCAGCAGTAGGCCGGGACAGTCCACCGGGGAGCTGTTTTTT
.	.	TRBV2	TRBJ2-7	CASSHEQPYEQYF	TGTGCCAGCAGTCACGAACAGCCCTACGAGCAGTACTTC
.	.	TRBV20-1	TRBJ2-7	CSASGASYEQYF	TGCAGTGCTAGTGGCGCCTCCTACGAGCAGTACTTC
.	.	TRBV18	TRBJ1-1	CASSPRHEAFF	TGTGCCAGCTCACCACGACATGAAGCTTTCTTT
.	TRBD1	TRBV13	TRBJ2-1	CASSLGQGASNEQFF	TGTGCCAGCAGCTTAGGGCAGGGGGCCAGCAATGAGCAGTTCTTC
.	.	TRBV7-2	TRBJ2-7	CASSPYQGYEQYF	TGTGCCAGCAGCCCTTACCAGGGGTACGAGCAGTACTTC
.	TRBD1	TRBV2	TRBJ1-5	CASRTGGHQPQHF	TGTGCCAGCAGGACAGGGGGACATCAGCCCCAGCATTTT
.	.	TRBV9	TRBJ2-6	CASSAYRTPVSGANVLTF	TGTGCCAGCAGCGCATACCGGACACCTGTCTCTGGGGCCAACGTCCTGACTTTC
.	TRBD2	TRBV5-1	TRBJ2-5	CASRLDSAGGIETQYF	TGCGCCAGCAGACTGGACTCAGCGGGAGGGATCGAGACCCAGTACTTC
.	TRBD1	TRBV7-3	TRBJ1-2	CASSLDRGNGYTF	TGTGCCAGCAGCCTCGACAGGGGGAATGGCTACACCTTC
.	.	TRBV18	TRBJ1-1	CASSPGGDDEAFF	TGTGCCAGCTCACCAGGCGGAGACGATGAAGCTTTCTTT
.	.	TRBV12-3/TRBV12-4	TRBJ2-7	CASSLGRASEQYF	TGTGCCAGCAGTTTGGGCAGGGCGAGCGAGCAGTACTTC
once	.	TRBV28	TRBJ1-2	CASSGTDNSGYTF	TGTGCCAGCAGTGGGACTGATAATAGTGGCTACACCTTC
.	TRBD1	TRBV5-4	TRBJ1-2	CASSSGQRLGYGYTF	TGTGCCAGCAGCTCGGGACAGAGACTGGGCTATGGCTACACCTTC
.	TRBD1	TRBV7-9	TRBJ1-6	CASSLGRGHNSPLHF	TGTGCCAGCAGCCTAGGCAGGGGGCATAATTCACCCCTCCACTTT
.	.	TRBV7-8	TRBJ2-6	CASSSHAARSGANVLTF	TGTGCCAGCAGCTCCCATGCGGCCCGATCTGGGGCCAACGTCCTGACTTTC
.	TRBD1	TRBV7-9	TRBJ1-5	CASSLAGTEKNQPQHF	TGTGCCAGCAGCTTAGCCGGGACAGAGAAAAATCAGCCCCAGCATTTT
few	.	TRBV6-5	TRBJ2-1	CASSYGQHYNEQFF	TGTGCCAGCAGTTACGGGCAGCACTACAATGAGCAGTTCTTC
once	.	TRBV6-5	TRBJ2-1	CASSYRAGGINEQFF	TGTGCCAGCAGTTACCGGGCAGGAGGAATCAATGAGCAGTTCTTC
.	.	TRBV20-1	TRBJ1-6	CSASQHPLAGTQYNSPLHF	TGCAGTGCTAGTCAACACCCTCTTGCTGGGACACAGTATAATTCACCCCTCCACTTT
.	.	TRBV18	TRBJ2-2	CASSATVNTGELFF	TGTGCCAGCTCAGCGACAGTGAACACCGGGGAGCTGTTTTTT
.	.	TRBV11-2	TRBJ2-7	CASSLTYEQYF	TGTGCCAGCAGCCTTACCTACGAGCAGTACTTC
.	.	TRBV7-9	TRBJ2-5	CASSYKETQYF	TGTGCCAGCAGTTACAAAGAGACCCAGTACTTC
.	TRBD1	TRBV14	TRBJ2-3	CASSQDQGQGAGDTQYF	TGTGCCAGCAGCCAAGACCAGGGCCAGGGGGCAGGAGATACGCAGTATTTT
.	.	TRBV19	TRBJ2-3	CASSKPSNIDTQYF	TGTGCCAGTAGTAAGCCTAGCAACATAGATACGCAGTATTTT